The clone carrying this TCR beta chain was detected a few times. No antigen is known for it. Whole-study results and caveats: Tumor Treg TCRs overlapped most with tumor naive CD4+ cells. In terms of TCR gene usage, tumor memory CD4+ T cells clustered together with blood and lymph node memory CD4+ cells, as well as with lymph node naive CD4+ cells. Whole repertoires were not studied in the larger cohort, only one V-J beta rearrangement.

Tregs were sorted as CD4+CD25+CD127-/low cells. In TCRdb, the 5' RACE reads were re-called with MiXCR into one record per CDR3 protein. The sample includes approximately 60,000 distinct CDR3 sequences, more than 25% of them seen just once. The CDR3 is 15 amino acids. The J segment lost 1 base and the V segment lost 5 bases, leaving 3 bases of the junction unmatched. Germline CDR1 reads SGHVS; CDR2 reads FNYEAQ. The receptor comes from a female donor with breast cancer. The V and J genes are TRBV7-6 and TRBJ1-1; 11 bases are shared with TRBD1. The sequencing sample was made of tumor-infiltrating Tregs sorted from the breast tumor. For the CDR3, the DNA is TGTGCCAGCAGCCCCGGGACAGGGGGGAACACTGAAGCTTTCTTT. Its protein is CASSPGTGGNTEAFF.